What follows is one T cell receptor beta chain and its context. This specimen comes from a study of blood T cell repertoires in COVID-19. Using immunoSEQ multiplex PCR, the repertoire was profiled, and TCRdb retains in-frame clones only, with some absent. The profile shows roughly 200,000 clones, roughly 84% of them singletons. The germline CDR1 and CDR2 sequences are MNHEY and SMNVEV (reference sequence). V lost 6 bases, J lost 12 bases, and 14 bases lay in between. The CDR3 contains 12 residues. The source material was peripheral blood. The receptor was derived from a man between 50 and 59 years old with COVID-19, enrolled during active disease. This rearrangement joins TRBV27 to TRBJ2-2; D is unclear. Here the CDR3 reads CASSQFSTKLFF. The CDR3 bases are TGTGCCAGCAGCCAATTTAGTACGAAGCTGTTTTTT.